Presented here are 20 T cell receptor beta chains from one specimen sequenced in a study of Ad26.COV2.S vaccination and SARS-CoV-2 variants. The data were produced by immunoSEQ multiplex PCR, yet TCRdb's version contains in-frame clones alone and is incomplete. The sample shows about 350,000 clones, about 92% of them seen only once. The sample in question was peripheral blood, obtained after recovery from COVID-19. Every receptor here comes from a human donor who had recovered from COVID-19.

This clone was seen only once. The chain recombines TRBV25-1 with TRBJ1-4; possibly TRBD1 for D (5 bases). Deletions cut 2 bases from V and 7 bases from J, with 14 bases between. The CDR3 has 15 amino acids. Germline CDR1 is MGHDK and CDR2 is SYGVNS. The CDR3 bases are TGTGCCAGCAGTGAAACAGGCAGGTCGGGTGAAAAACTGTTTTTT. Protein: CASSETGRSGEKLFF.

V gene TRBV27 combines with J gene TRBJ2-7; TRBD2 matches 11 bases. From germline, CDR1 is MNHEY and CDR2 SMNVEV (reference sequence). This CDR3 comprises 15 residues. The V segment lost 1 base and the J segment 6 bases; nucleotides outside the gene matches: 5. The CDR3 DNA reads TGTGCCAGCAGTTTATTTAGCGGGGGGGCGGGCGAGCAGTACTTC. Its translation: CASSLFSGGAGEQYF.

The V gene is TRBV6-5, the J gene TRBJ2-7, with TRBD1 matching over 8 bases. The J segment lost 5 bases and the V segment lost 2 bases, leaving 11 bases of the junction unmatched. CDR1 and CDR2 (germline): MNHEY, SVGAGI. This CDR3 contains 16 residues. CDR3 in DNA: TGTGCCAGCAGTTACCGGACAGGGTTTACGCGCCACGAGCAGTACTTC. The encoded protein is CASSYRTGFTRHEQYF.

The V call is TRBV4-2, the J call TRBJ1-2; weak D call: TRBD1 (5 bases). V gave up 0 bases and J gave up 6 bases, with 23 bases separating them. CDR1 is LGHNA and CDR2 is YNFKEQ in the germline V gene. The CDR3 has 18 residues. CDR3 region: CASSQDVRRGGQFDGYTF. Written as DNA, the CDR3 is TGTGCCAGCAGCCAAGATGTCAGAAGGGGAGGTCAGTTTGATGGCTACACCTTC.

V usage is TRBV27 and J usage is TRBJ2-1, with 11 bases that match TRBD2. This CDR3 region has 15 residues. The V gene end was trimmed by 10 bases and the J gene end by 0 bases; junction bases not matched to a gene: 5. From germline, CDR1 is MNHEY and CDR2 SMNVEV (reference sequence). CDR3 sequence (DNA): TGTGCCACAGGTAGCGGGGGGGGCTCCTACAATGAGCAGTTCTTC. Its protein is CATGSGGGSYNEQFF.

The chain links TRBV19 to TRBJ2-1; 8 nucleotides match TRBD1. The CDR3 covers 15 residues. The V segment lost 6 bases and the J segment 5 bases; nucleotides outside the gene matches: 9. From germline, CDR1 is LNHDA and CDR2 SQIVND (reference sequence). The CDR3 region has the DNA TGTGCCAGTAGCACCGGGACAGGTCCTAACAATGAGCAGTTCTTC. Its protein product is CASSTGTGPNNEQFF.

This chain connects TRBV5-1 to TRBJ1-2, with 11 nucleotides matching TRBD1. V trimming: 4 bases; J trimming: 3 bases; junction bases outside the gene matches: 11. Germline V gives CDR1 SGHRS, CDR2 YFSETQ. The CDR3 extends over 17 amino acids. CDR3 bases: TGCGCCAGCAGCCGCGACCTTCCGGGACAGGGGGACTATGGCTACACCTTC. Translated, it gives CASSRDLPGQGDYGYTF.

The chain combines TRBV6-6 with TRBJ1-2; D is perhaps TRBD1 (6 bases). CDR3 length: 16 residues. The germline V and J ends were trimmed by 4 bases and 2 bases, with 17 bases remaining between them. The germline gives CDR1 MNHNY, CDR2 SVGAGI (reference sequence). CDR3 sequence (DNA): TGTGCCAGCAGTTTCCTAAGACAGGAAAGGAACTATGGCTACACCTTC. It is translated as CASSFLRQERNYGYTF.

The rearrangement uses TRBV29-1 and TRBJ1-2; no firm D call. This CDR3 has 10 residues. Germline lookup yields CDR1 SQVTM and CDR2 ANQGSEA. The germline V and J ends were trimmed by 5 bases and 8 bases, with 9 bases remaining between them. Here the CDR3 DNA reads TGCAGCGTTTGGTACGACGGCTACACCTTC. Its translation: CSVWYDGYTF.

The chain employs TRBV4-1 and TRBJ1-2; possibly TRBD1 for D (5 bases). The V end was cut by 0 bases, the J end by 0 bases, with 11 bases between. The CDR3 sequence is 16 residues long. CDR1 and CDR2 (germline): MGHRA, YSYEKL. DNA for the CDR3: TGCGCCAGCAGCCAAGAATCAGGGCCCCCTAACTATGGCTACACCTTC. It codes for CASSQESGPPNYGYTF.

This sequence joins TRBV5-4 and TRBJ1-6; TRBD1 matches 10 bases. Germline V CDR1 and CDR2: SGHNT, YYREEE (reference sequence). The CDR3 length is 14 residues. V gave up 3 bases and J gave up 8 bases; unmatched junction bases: 2. CDR3 in DNA: TGTGCCAGCAGCTCGGGACAGGGGCATTCACCCCTCCACTTT. It encodes CASSSGQGHSPLHF. Looking up the rest from reference TRBV5-4 and TRBJ1-6 gives the full variable domain: ETGVTQSPTHLIKTRGQQVTLRCSSQSGHNTVSWYQQALGQGPQFIFQYYREEENGRGNFPPRFSGLQFPNYSSELNVNALELDDSALYLCASSSGQGHSPLHFGNGTRLTVT.

A single count supports this clone. This chain links TRBV11-3 with TRBJ1-1; a possible D gene is TRBD1 (6 bases). The CDR3 extends over 13 amino acids. Germline CDR1 and CDR2: SGHNT and YENEEA. V was shortened by 5 bases and J by 1 base, with 8 bases between the two germline ends. The CDR3 sequence is CASSRQENTEAFF. In nucleotides, the CDR3 is TGTGCCAGCAGCCGACAGGAGAACACTGAAGCTTTCTTT.

This chain connects TRBV19 to TRBJ1-2; perhaps TRBD1 as D (5 bases). The germline V and J ends were trimmed by 4 bases and 7 bases, with 10 bases remaining between them. This CDR3 has 12 residues. Germline V gene lookup returns CDR1 LNHDA and CDR2 SQIVND (reference sequence). The DNA for the CDR3 is TGTGCCAGTAGTAAAGGGACCACTGGCTACACCTTC. Translating it yields CASSKGTTGYTF. Filled out from reference TRBV19 and TRBJ1-2, the complete variable domain reads DGGITQSPKYLFRKEGQNVTLSCEQNLNHDAMYWYRQDPGQGLRLIYYSQIVNDFQKGDIAEGYSVSREKKESFPLTVTSAQKNPTAFYLCASSKGTTGYTFGSGTRLTVV.

This clone turned up a few times. The chain combines TRBV29-1 with TRBJ2-5; D is tentatively TRBD1 or TRBD2 (6 bases each). Deletions cut 5 bases from V and 1 base from J, with 14 bases between. The CDR3 is made up of 14 amino acids. Germline lookup yields CDR1 SQVTM and CDR2 ANQGSEA. The CDR3 DNA follows: TGCAGCGTTAGCCTTGGGGGGCCCCAAGAGACCCAGTACTTC. Residues: CSVSLGGPQETQYF.

This clone was observed once. This chain joins TRBV12-5 and TRBJ2-1; D tentatively fits TRBD1 or TRBD2 (5 bases each). Germline CDR1 and CDR2: LGHNT and FRNRAP. V was pared by 6 bases and J by 12 bases, with 21 bases between. This CDR3 is 14 amino acids long. CDR3 protein: CASGPPGPSTVQFF. The CDR3 coding sequence is TGTGCTAGTGGGCCCCCGGGGCCGAGTACAGTGCAGTTCTTC.

This clone was seen once. The rearrangement uses TRBV5-1 and TRBJ1-2; D is uncertain. The CDR3 is 14 residues long. V lost 3 bases to trimming and J lost 4 bases, with 13 bases between them. The germline gives CDR1 SGHRS, CDR2 YFSETQ. CDR3 in DNA: TGCGCCAGCAGCTGGTTGACGGGAAGCTATGGCTACACCTTC. Encoded protein: CASSWLTGSYGYTF.

CDR3 in DNA: TGTGCCAGCAGGGAGAGGAATGAGCAGTTCTTC. This sequence encodes CASRERNEQFF. This chain uses TRBV6-6 with TRBJ2-1, with no clear D. With 6 bases removed from V and 7 bases from J, the gap between germline ends came to 7 bases. There are 11 residues in the CDR3. Germline-derived CDR1 and CDR2 are MNHNY and SVGAGI (reference sequence).

Comment on this clone: The sample contains more than one DNA sequence encoding this CDR3. V usage is TRBV7-9 and J usage is TRBJ1-1; D unresolved. In germline, CDR1 is SEHNR, CDR2 FQNEAQ (reference sequence). V was clipped by 1 base and J by 1 base, with 4 bases between them. This CDR3 is 13 amino acids long. The CDR3 spells CASSLGRNTEAFF. DNA for the CDR3: TGTGCCAGCAGCTTAGGGAGGAACACTGAAGCTTTCTTT.

This clone has only one observation. The chain recombines TRBV21-1 with TRBJ2-5; the table's D gene call, TRBD2, was not cross checked with the DNA. TRBV21-1 is given as a pseudogene. This CDR3 is built from 19 residues. The CDR3 nucleotides read TGTGCCAGCAGCAAAGGGGGACTAGCGGGGGCCGAGGACCTAGAGACCCAGTACTTC. This gives the protein CASSKGGLAGAEDLETQYF.

The chain has TRBV7-2 and TRBJ1-5; D is unclear. Trimming removed 5 bases at V and 2 bases at J, with 13 bases between. This CDR3 comprises 15 residues. The V gene's germline CDR1 is SGHTA and CDR2 FQGNSA. CDR3 region: CASSLVGRGNQPQHF. The CDR3 DNA is TGTGCCAGCAGCCTCGTTGGGCGGGGCAATCAGCCCCAGCATTTT.